Below, 16 T cell receptor beta chains from the same sample are listed, as sequenced in a study of spatial heterogeneity in lung cancer. TCRdb processed the 5' RACE reads anew with MiXCR; each CDR3 protein has one entry. Among around 100,000 distinct CDR3 sequences listed, 4.4% were seen once. General study results and limits: Intratumoral expanded alpha and beta TCR counts were found to track tumor mutation counts.

Sample time point: sample taken at primary tumor resection. These receptors have no known antigen. Sequencing used lung tumor tissue, obtained at surgery. The origin of the receptors is a male donor with early-stage non-small cell lung cancer.

The chain couples TRBV21-1 to TRBJ1-1; TRBD1, the table's D call, lacks a check against the DNA. TRBV21-1 corresponds to a pseudogene. The CDR3 length is 15 residues. CDR3 DNA: TGTGCCAGCAGCTTGCGGACAGGAAAGAACACTGAAGCTTTCTTT. Protein: CASSLRTGKNTEAFF.

This clonotype was seen a few times. This chain connects TRBV18 to TRBJ2-3; D call uncertain. The CDR3 spans 13 residues. Germline-derived CDR1 and CDR2 are KGHSH and LQKENI. V gave up 6 bases and J gave up 2 bases, with 9 bases separating them. The CDR3 protein is CASSPTHTDTQYF. CDR3 coding DNA: TGTGCCAGCTCTCCTACTCACACAGATACGCAGTATTTT.

CDR3 residues: CATSDLRAKGTDTQYF. The CDR3 DNA is TGTGCCACCAGTGATTTGCGGGCAAAGGGCACAGATACGCAGTATTTT. The genes are TRBV24-1 and TRBJ2-3; D is unresolved. Germline CDR1 KGHDR, CDR2 SFDVKD. Trimming removed 0 bases at V and 1 base at J, with 10 bases between. This CDR3 spans 16 amino acids.

This clonotype was seen a few times. The chain is built from TRBV20-1 and TRBJ2-7, with TRBD2 matching 7 bases. Germline V gives CDR1 DFQATT, CDR2 SNEGSKA (reference sequence). Losses at the gene ends were 8 bases for V and 5 bases for J; bases not matched to a gene: 9. The CDR3 is 12 residues long. CDR3 amino acids: CSWGGGPDEQYF. The DNA of the CDR3 is TGCAGTTGGGGGGGAGGCCCGGACGAGCAGTACTTC.

In this sample, this clonotype turned up many times. V gene TRBV12-3 or TRBV12-4 combines with J gene TRBJ1-1; no reliable D call. CDR3 length: 15 amino acids. Trimming took off 3 bases at V and 0 bases at J, with 11 bases between the two ends. In DNA form, the CDR3 reads TGTGCCAGCAGTTTTGATTGGCTCCTGAACACTGAAGCTTTCTTT. It is translated as CASSFDWLLNTEAFF.

Worth noting for this clonotype: This may come from a read error, since a much larger clone is one base off. This rearrangement joins TRBV20-1 to TRBJ1-2, with a tentative D call TRBD1 (5 bases). The V end was cut by 5 bases, the J end by 0 bases, with 16 bases between. This CDR3 is 15 amino acids long. The germline V gene encodes CDR1 DFQATT and CDR2 SNEGSKA (reference sequence). The CDR3 sequence is CSALPRGGTNYGYTF. CDR3 DNA: TGCAGTGCTCTCCCGAGGGGAGGAACTAACTATGGCTACACCTTC.

At least ten counts were recorded for this clonotype. The J gene is TRBJ2-7, the V gene TRBV12-3 or TRBV12-4, with 11 bases fitting TRBD1. V trimming: 5 bases; J trimming: 6 bases; junction bases outside the gene matches: 6. The CDR3 is made up of 14 amino acids. CDR3 DNA sequence: TGTGCCAGCAGTACTCGGACAGGGGGCAGCGAGCAGTACTTC. As protein: CASSTRTGGSEQYF.

The sample holds many counts of this clonotype. This chain links TRBV20-1 with TRBJ2-5; unclear D gene. V lost 4 bases and J 4 bases, leaving 13 bases between the germline ends. CDR1 and CDR2 from the germline V gene are DFQATT and SNEGSKA (reference sequence). The CDR3 covers 13 residues. The CDR3 DNA follows: TGCAGTGCTATACGACCGTGGGGAGAGACCCAGTACTTC. Residues: CSAIRPWGETQYF.

This clonotype was observed a handful of times. Germline is not matched at one junction end, which may reflect a read error. This chain links TRBV7-2 with TRBJ2-5; D is undetermined. This CDR3 contains 13 residues. The germline CDR1 and CDR2 sequences are SGHTA and FQGNSA. The CDR3 DNA sequence: TGTGCCAGCAGCTTAGGCCCAGAAGAGACCCAGTGCTTC. Amino acid sequence: CASSLGPEETQCF.

In its sample, this clonotype was seen many times. The CDR3 region has the DNA TGTGCCAGCAGCCCCTCGTCGGGGGGGACGTACTTC. As protein: CASSPSSGGTYF. The V call is TRBV11-2, the J call TRBJ2-7, with 8 bases fitting TRBD2. The CDR3 has 12 residues. Germline CDR1 SGHAT, CDR2 FQNNGV. The junction had 9 bases not matched to a gene; V was cut back by 5 bases and J by 12 bases.

Ten or more counts support this clonotype. The CDR3 loop is CASRDRSPKDTGELFF. The DNA for the CDR3 is TGTGCCAGCAGGGACAGATCCCCAAAGGACACCGGGGAGCTGTTTTTT. The chain carries TRBV11-2 and TRBJ2-2, with a tentative D call TRBD1 (6 bases). The CDR3 consists of 16 residues. Trimming removed 6 bases at V and 3 bases at J, with 17 bases between. The germline V gene encodes CDR1 SGHAT and CDR2 FQNNGV.

This clonotype was detected ten times or more. The chain couples TRBV2 to TRBJ2-3; D tentatively fits TRBD1 or TRBD2 (5 bases each). CDR1 and CDR2 from the germline V gene are SNHLY and FYNNEI. The V gene lost 7 bases and the J gene lost 5 bases, with 22 bases spanning the gap. The CDR3 length is 16 residues. In nucleotides, the CDR3 is TGTGCCAGCATGCCACGGGACGCCCCTGCGGTAGATACGCAGTATTTT. As protein: CASMPRDAPAVDTQYF.

In its sample, this clonotype was seen many times. CDR3 region: CASSFGLISTEAFF. In nucleotides, the CDR3 is TGTGCCAGCAGCTTCGGCTTAATCTCGACTGAAGCTTTCTTT. The V call is TRBV7-9, the J call TRBJ1-1; D is ambiguous. Germline-derived CDR1 and CDR2 are SEHNR and FQNEAQ (reference sequence). V shed 3 bases and J shed 5 bases, with 13 bases lying between them. The CDR3 consists of 14 residues.

Ten or more counts support this clonotype. CDR3 bases: TGTGCCAGCTCGACGCACACGAACACCGGGGAGCTGTTTTTT. Residues: CASSTHTNTGELFF. The V gene is TRBV16, the J gene TRBJ2-2; D gene ambiguous. The germline V gene has CDR1 KGHSY and CDR2 FQNENV. V was shortened by 8 bases and J by 0 bases, with 10 bases between the two germline ends. This CDR3 comprises 14 residues.

This clonotype occurred a few times. The rearrangement uses TRBV5-1 and TRBJ2-3; D uncertain. The CDR3 loop spans 15 amino acids. The V end was cut by 0 bases, the J end by 2 bases, with 10 bases between. Germline V gives CDR1 SGHRS, CDR2 YFSETQ. Here the CDR3 DNA reads TGCGCCAGCAGCTTGGGCGGCCACACCACAGATACGCAGTATTTT. As protein: CASSLGGHTTDTQYF.

This clonotype was detected many times. The chain joins TRBV29-1 to TRBJ2-5; 12 bases line up with TRBD2. Per the germline V gene, CDR1 is SQVTM and CDR2 is ANQGSEA. V dropped 6 bases and J dropped 2; count of bases not matched to a gene: 7. The CDR3 length is 15 residues. The CDR3 sequence is CSVASLAGGQETQYF. In DNA, the CDR3 is TGCAGCGTGGCTAGCCTAGCGGGAGGGCAAGAGACCCAGTACTTC. Variable domain in full (rest from reference TRBV29-1 and TRBJ2-5): SAVISQKPSRDICQRGTSLTIQCQVDSQVTMMFWYRQQPGQSLTLIATANQGSEATYESGFVIDKFPISRPNLTFSTLTVSNMSPEDSSIYLCSVASLAGGQETQYFGPGTRLLVL.